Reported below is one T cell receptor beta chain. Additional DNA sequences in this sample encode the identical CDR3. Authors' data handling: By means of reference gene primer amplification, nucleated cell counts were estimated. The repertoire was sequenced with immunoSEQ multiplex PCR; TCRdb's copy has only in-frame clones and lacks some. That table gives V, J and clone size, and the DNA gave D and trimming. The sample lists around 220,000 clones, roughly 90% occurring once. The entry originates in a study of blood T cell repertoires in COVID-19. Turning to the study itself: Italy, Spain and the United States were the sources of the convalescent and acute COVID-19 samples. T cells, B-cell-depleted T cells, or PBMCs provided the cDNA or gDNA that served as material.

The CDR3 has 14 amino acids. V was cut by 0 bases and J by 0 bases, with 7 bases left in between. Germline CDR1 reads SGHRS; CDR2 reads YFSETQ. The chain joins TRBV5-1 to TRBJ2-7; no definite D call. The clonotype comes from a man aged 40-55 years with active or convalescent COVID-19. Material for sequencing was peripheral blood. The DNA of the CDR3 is TGCGCCAGCAGCTTGGATCCCAGCTCCTACGAGCAGTACTTC. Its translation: CASSLDPSSYEQYF.